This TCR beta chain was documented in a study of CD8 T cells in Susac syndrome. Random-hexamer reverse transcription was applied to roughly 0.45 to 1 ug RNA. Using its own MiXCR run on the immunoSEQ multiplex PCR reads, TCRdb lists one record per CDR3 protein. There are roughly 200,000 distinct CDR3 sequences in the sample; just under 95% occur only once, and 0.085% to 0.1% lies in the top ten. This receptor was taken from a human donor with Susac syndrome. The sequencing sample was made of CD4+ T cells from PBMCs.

The CDR3 DNA reads as TGTGCCAGCAGCCTGTTGTCGGGTGGGGGGAATGAGCAGTTCTTC. Translation gives CASSLLSGGGNEQFF. The rearrangement joins TRBV14 to TRBJ2-1; possibly TRBD2 for D (6 bases). Trimming shortened V by 4 bases and J by 7 bases, and 17 bases separated the two germline ends. Germline CDR1 is SGHDN and CDR2 is FVKESK. The CDR3 is 15 amino acids.